Given below is one T cell receptor (beta chain) in context. The sample originates from a study of glioma-infiltrating T cells after dendritic cell vaccination. Study summary: Autologous tumor lysate was loaded overnight onto monocyte-derived dendritic cells grown seven days with IL-4 and GM-CSF.

V was trimmed by 4 bases and J by 3 bases, leaving 17 bases between them. The CDR3 extends over 15 amino acids. Germline values: CDR1 SGHDT, CDR2 YYEEEE. Indicated time point: after dendritic cell vaccination, including at tumor progression/relapse. The immunoSEQ assay amplified TCRB CDR3 from up to 2 ug DNA. Measured with immunoSEQ multiplex PCR; TCRdb has only the in-frame clones, and not every one. In the table there are tens of thousands of clones, around four fifths of which are singletons. The sequences come from blood, collected after dendritic cell vaccination. The chain joins TRBV5-6 to TRBJ2-7; TRBD1 is a possible D gene (6 bases). This TCR came from a human donor with glioblastoma. The CDR3 loop reads CASSATPGHLYEQYF. Written as DNA, the CDR3 is TGTGCCAGCAGCGCCACCCCGGGACACCTCTACGAGCAGTACTTC.